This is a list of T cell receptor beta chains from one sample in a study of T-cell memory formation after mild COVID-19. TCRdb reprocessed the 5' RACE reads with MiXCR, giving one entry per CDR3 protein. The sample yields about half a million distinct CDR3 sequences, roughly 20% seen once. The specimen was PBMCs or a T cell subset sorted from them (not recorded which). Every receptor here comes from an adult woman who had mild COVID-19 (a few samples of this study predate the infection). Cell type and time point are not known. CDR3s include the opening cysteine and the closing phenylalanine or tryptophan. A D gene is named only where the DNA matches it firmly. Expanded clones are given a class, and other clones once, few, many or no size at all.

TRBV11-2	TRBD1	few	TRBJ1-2	TGTGCCAGCAGCTTCGGACAGGGAAGAAACTATGGCTACACCTTC	CASSFGQGRNYGYTF
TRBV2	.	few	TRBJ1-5	TGTGCCAGCAGTGAAGGGGTAGGGTATCAGCCCCAGCATTTT	CASSEGVGYQPQHF
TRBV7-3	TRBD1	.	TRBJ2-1	TGTGCCAGCAGCTTAACGGGACAGGGGGTGAATGAGCAGTTCTTC	CASSLTGQGVNEQFF
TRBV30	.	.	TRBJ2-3	TGTGCCTGGAGTGAGGCAAGGGGAGCAGATACGCAGTATTTT	CAWSEARGADTQYF
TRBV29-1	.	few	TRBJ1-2	TGCAGCGTTGGCGCCGGGAATCTTGGCTACACCTTC	CSVGAGNLGYTF
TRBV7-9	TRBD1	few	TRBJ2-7	TGTGCCAGCAGCCCCGGGACAGAAGCCTACGAGCAGTACTTC	CASSPGTEAYEQYF
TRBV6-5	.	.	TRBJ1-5	TGTGCCAGCAGTTACGCGGAGAGGGAGCCCCAGCATTTT	CASSYAEREPQHF
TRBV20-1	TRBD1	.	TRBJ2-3	TGCAGTGCTCATAGGGACAGGGACACAGATACGCAGTATTTT	CSAHRDRDTDTQYF
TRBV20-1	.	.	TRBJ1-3	TGCAGTGCATTAAGGCCCTTCTCTGGAAACACCATATATTTT	CSALRPFSGNTIYF
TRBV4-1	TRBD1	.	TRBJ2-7	TGCGCCAGCAGCCCTTCCGGGACAGGGCTTTACGAGCAGTACTTC	CASSPSGTGLYEQYF
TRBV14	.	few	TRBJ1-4	TGTGCCAGCAGCCTCAACTTGGCAACTAATGAAAAACTGTTTTTT	CASSLNLATNEKLFF
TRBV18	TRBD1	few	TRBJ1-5	TGTGCCAGCTCACGGAGCCAGGGGGATCAGCCCCAGCATTTT	CASSRSQGDQPQHF
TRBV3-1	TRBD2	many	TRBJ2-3	TGTGCCAGCAGCCGACTAGCGGGCACAGATACGCAGTATTTT	CASSRLAGTDTQYF
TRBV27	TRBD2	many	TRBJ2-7	TGTGCCAGCAGTTTATCAGCGGGGACGCGTTACGAGCAGTACTTC	CASSLSAGTRYEQYF
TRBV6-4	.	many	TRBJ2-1	TGTGCCAGCAGTGACCTAGTTGGCAATGAGCAGTTCTTC	CASSDLVGNEQFF
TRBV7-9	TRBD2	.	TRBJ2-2	TGTGCCAGCAGCTTCCCTAGCGGGACGTACGAATTGACCGGGGAGCTGTTTTTT	CASSFPSGTYELTGELFF
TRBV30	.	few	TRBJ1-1	TGTGCCTGGGACGACAGGAACACTGAAGCTTTCTTT	CAWDDRNTEAFF
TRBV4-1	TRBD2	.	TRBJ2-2	TGCGCCAGCAGCCAAAGCATTAGCGGGGGGGCCCCGGGGGAGCTGTTTTTT	CASSQSISGGAPGELFF
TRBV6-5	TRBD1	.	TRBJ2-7	TGTGCCAGCAGTTGGACAGGGGTCCACGAGCAGTACTTC	CASSWTGVHEQYF
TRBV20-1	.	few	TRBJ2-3	TGCAGTGCTAGAGAAAAGGATTCTAGCACAGATACGCAGTATTTT	CSAREKDSSTDTQYF
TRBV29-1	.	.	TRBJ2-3	TGCAGCGTTGGACGGGCCTCCACAGATACGCAGTATTTT	CSVGRASTDTQYF
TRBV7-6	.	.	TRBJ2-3	TGTGCCAGCACCCTTGATATAGCAGATACGCAGTATTTT	CASTLDIADTQYF
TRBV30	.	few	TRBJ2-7	TGTGCCTGGAGTGTCGGCGCGGGGATCTACGAGCAGTACTTC	CAWSVGAGIYEQYF
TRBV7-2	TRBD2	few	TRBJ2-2	TGTGCCAGCAGCTTAGTCCGGGCGGGGGGACTAAACACCGGGGAGCTGTTTTTT	CASSLVRAGGLNTGELFF
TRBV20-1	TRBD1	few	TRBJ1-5	TGCAGTGCTGCGGGACAGGGGGCGTTAAGGCCCCAGCATTTT	CSAAGQGALRPQHF
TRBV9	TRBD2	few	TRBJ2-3	TGTGCCAGCAGCGTATCCGGGAGGGCCGAAACAGATACGCAGTATTTT	CASSVSGRAETDTQYF
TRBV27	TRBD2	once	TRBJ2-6	TGTGCCAGCAGTTTACTAGCGGGAGTAAAAGGGGCCAACGTCCTGACTTTC	CASSLLAGVKGANVLTF
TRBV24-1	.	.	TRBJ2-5	TGTGCCACCAGTGATTTAGGGGTGGAGACCCAGTACTTC	CATSDLGVETQYF
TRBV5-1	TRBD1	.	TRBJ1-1	TGCGCCAGCAGCTTGGAACGGGACAGGATTAACACTGAAGCTTTCTTT	CASSLERDRINTEAFF
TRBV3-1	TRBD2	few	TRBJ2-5	TGTGCCAGCAGCCCGTTAGCGGGCCGCGTTCAAGAGACCCAGTACTTC	CASSPLAGRVQETQYF
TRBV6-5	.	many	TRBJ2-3	TGTGCCAGCAGATCCGGGCTAACCCCTACGCAGTATTTT	CASRSGLTPTQYF
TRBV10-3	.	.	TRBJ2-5	TGTGCCATCAGTGAGGCTGCACAAGAGACCCAGTACTTC	CAISEAAQETQYF
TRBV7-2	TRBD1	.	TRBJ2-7	TGTGCCAGCAGTTCCTGGACAGGGACCTACGAGCAGTACTTC	CASSSWTGTYEQYF
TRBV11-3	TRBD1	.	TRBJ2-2	TGTGCCAGCAGCCCCAGACAGGGGTCGAGGTCCGGGGAGCTGTTTTTT	CASSPRQGSRSGELFF
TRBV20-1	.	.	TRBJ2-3	TGCAGTGCTAGGGGACTTGCTCCAGATACGCAGTATTTT	CSARGLAPDTQYF
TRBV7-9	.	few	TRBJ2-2	TGTGCCAGCAGCTTAGCGGCGGGGACCGGGGAGCTGTTTTTT	CASSLAAGTGELFF
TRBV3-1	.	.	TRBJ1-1	TGTGCCAGCAGCCAAGAACCGGGCCCGGGAGCGACTGAAGCTTTCTTT	CASSQEPGPGATEAFF